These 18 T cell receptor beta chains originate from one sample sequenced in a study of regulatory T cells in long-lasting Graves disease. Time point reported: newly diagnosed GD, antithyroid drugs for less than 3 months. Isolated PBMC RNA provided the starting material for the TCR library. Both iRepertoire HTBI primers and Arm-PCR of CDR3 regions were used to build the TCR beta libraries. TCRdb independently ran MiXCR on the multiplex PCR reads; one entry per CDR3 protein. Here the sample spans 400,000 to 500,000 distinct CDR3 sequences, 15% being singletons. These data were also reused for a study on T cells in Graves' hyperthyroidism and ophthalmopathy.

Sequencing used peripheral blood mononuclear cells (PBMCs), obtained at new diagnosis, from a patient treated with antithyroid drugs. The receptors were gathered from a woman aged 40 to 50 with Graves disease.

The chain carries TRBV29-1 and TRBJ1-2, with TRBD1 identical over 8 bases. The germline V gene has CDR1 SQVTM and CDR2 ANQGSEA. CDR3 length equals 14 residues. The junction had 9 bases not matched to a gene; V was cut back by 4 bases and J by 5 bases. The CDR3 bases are TGCAGCGTTGGGGCAGGGGGCTATGGGTATGGCTACACCTTC. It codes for CSVGAGGYGYGYTF.

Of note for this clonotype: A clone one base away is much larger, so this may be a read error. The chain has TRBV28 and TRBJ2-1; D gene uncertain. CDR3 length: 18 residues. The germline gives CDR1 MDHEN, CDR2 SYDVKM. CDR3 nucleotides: TGTGCCAGCAGTTTATGGGGCCGCCTGATGAGCTCCTACAATGGGCAGTTCTTC. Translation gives CASSLWGRLMSSYNGQFF.

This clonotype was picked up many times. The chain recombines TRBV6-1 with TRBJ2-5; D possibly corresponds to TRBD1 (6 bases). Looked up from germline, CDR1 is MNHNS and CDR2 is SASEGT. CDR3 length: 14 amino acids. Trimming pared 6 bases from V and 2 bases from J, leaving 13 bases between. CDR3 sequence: CASRPQGPQETQYF. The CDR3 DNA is TGTGCCAGCAGGCCACAGGGACCTCAAGAGACCCAGTACTTC.

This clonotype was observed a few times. The CDR3 reads CSVPGQLVGEQYF. In DNA, the CDR3 is TGCAGCGTCCCGGGCCAGCTGGTGGGGGAGCAGTACTTC. The chain uses TRBV29-1 and TRBJ2-7; D unresolved. V was pared by 6 bases and J by 7 bases, with 19 bases between. Germline V gives CDR1 SQVTM, CDR2 ANQGSEA. The CDR3 has 13 amino acids.

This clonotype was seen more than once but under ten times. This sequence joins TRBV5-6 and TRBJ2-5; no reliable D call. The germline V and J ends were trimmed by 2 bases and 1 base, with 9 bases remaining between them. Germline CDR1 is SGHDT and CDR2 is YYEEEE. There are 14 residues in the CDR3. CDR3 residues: CASSLGPAQETQYF. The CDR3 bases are TGTGCCAGCAGCTTAGGGCCGGCCCAAGAGACCCAGTACTTC.

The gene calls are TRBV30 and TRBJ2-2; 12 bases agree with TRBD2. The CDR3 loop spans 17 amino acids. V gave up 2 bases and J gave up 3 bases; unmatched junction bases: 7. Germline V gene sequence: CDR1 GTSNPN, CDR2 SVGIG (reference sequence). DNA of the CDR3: TGTGCCTGGAGTTGGCTAGCGGGAGGGCCCGACACCGGGGAGCTGTTTTTT. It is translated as CAWSWLAGGPDTGELFF.

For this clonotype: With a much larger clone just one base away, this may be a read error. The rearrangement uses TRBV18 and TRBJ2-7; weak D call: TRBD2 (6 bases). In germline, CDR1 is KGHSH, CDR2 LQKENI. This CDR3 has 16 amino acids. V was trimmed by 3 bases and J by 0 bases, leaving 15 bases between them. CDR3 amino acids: CASSPKQDYSSYEQYF. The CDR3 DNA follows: TGTGCCAGCTCACCCAAACAGGACTACAGCTCCTACGAGCAGTACTTC.

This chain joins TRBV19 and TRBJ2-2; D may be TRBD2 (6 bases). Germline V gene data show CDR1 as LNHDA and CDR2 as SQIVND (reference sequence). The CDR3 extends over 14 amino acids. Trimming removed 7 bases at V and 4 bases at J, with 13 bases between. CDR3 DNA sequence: TGTGCCAGTACTGCGGTGGGGGGCACCGGGGAGCTGTTTTTT. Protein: CASTAVGGTGELFF.

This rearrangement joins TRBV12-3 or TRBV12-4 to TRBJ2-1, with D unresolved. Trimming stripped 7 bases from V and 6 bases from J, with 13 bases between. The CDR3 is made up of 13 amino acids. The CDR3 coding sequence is TGTGCCAGCACCACGGGCCCAGGCAATGAGCAGTTCTTC. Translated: CASTTGPGNEQFF.

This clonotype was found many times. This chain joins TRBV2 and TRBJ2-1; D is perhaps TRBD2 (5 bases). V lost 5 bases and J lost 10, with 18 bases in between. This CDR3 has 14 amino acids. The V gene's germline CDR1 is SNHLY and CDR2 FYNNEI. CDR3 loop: CASSPGPRRFEQFF. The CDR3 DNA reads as TGTGCCAGCAGTCCCGGGCCCCGGAGGTTCGAGCAGTTCTTC.

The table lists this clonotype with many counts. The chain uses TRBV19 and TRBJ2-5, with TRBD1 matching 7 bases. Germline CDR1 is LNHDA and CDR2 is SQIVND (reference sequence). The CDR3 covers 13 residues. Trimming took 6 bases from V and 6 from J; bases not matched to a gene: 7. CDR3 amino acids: CASSQQGMQTQYF. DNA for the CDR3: TGTGCCAGTAGCCAACAGGGGATGCAGACCCAGTACTTC.

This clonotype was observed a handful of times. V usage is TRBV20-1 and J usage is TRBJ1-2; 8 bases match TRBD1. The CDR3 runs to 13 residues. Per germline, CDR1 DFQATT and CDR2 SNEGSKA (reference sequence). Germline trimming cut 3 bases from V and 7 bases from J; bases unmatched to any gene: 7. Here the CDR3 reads CSASDRGVRGYTF. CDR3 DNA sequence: TGCAGTGCTAGCGACAGGGGAGTTCGTGGCTACACCTTC.

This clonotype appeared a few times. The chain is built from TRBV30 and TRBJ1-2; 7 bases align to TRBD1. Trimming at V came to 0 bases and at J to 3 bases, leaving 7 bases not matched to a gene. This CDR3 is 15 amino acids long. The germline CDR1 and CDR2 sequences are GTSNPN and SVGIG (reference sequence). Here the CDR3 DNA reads TGTGCCTGGAGTGTACCAGGAGGGGGCTACTATGGCTACACCTTC. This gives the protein CAWSVPGGGYYGYTF.

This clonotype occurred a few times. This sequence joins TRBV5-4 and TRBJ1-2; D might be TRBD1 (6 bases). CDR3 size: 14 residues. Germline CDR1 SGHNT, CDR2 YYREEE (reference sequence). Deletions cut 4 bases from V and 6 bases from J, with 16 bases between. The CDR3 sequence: CASSPDSGADGYTF. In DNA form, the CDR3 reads TGTGCCAGCAGCCCGGATTCAGGGGCCGATGGCTACACCTTC.

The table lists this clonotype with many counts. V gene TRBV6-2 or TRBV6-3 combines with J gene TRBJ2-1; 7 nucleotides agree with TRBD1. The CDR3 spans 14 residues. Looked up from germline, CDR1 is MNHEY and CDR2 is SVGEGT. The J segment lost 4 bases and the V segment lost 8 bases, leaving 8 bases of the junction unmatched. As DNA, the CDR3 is TGTGCCAGCTTGGAGAGGGGGCTATACAATGAGCAGTTCTTC. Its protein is CASLERGLYNEQFF.

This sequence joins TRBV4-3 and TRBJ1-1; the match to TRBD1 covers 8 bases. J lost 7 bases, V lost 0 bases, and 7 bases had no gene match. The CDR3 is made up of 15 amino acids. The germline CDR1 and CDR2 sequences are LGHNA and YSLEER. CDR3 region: CASSQEVRGPFEAFF. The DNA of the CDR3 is TGCGCCAGCAGCCAAGAAGTCAGGGGGCCTTTTGAAGCTTTCTTT.

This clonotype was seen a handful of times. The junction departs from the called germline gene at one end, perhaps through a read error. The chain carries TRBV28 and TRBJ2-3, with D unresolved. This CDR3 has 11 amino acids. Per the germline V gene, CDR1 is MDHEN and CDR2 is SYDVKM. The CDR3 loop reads CASRIFQILMF. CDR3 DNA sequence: TGTGCCAGCAGGATTTTTCAGATACTCATGTTT.

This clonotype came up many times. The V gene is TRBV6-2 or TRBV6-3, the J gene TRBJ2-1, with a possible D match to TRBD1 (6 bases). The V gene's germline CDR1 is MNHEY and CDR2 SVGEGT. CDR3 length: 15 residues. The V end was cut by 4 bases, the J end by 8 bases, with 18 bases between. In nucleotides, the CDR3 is TGTGCCAGCAGTTCCTACAGGTATCCAGGGGATGAGCAGTTCTTC. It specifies CASSSYRYPGDEQFF.